This T cell receptor beta chain was obtained from a study of CD8 T cells in Susac syndrome. Germline assignment: CDR1 SGHTA and CDR2 FQGNSA. The V end lost 5 bases, the J end lost 5 bases, and 16 bases lay between the germline ends. The CDR3 runs 15 residues. A single count supports this clonotype. RNA amounts of about 0.45 to 1 ug underwent reverse transcription with random hexamers. A multiplex approach, immunoSEQ multiplex PCR, amplified TCR beta CDR3 across 54 Vbeta and 13 Jbeta. TCRdb ran MiXCR on the immunoSEQ multiplex PCR reads and lists one entry per CDR3 protein. The sample records over 150,000 distinct CDR3 sequences, more than 95% being singletons.

The sequence was obtained from a human donor with Susac syndrome. This chain uses TRBV7-2 with TRBJ2-1, with D possibly being TRBD2 (5 bases). Specimen: CD4+ T cells from PBMCs. CDR3 DNA sequence: TGTGCCAGCAGCCTCAGGTCGGGATACAACAATGAGCAGTTCTTC. Amino acids: CASSLRSGYNNEQFF.